This T cell receptor beta chain is from a study of blood T cell repertoires in COVID-19. Study context: Some COVID-19 samples were acute and others convalescent; all came from the United States, Italy and Spain.

Original handling: The authors estimated nucleated cell counts from reference gene primer amplification. TCRdb's copy holds only in-frame clones and misses some; the assay was immunoSEQ multiplex PCR. Clone size and V and J calls were adopted from that table, with D and trimming inferred from the DNA. The sample has 200,000 to 250,000 clones, 80% to 90% seen once. This clone was observed a single time. The CDR3 has 13 residues. Per the germline V gene, CDR1 is MNHEY and CDR2 is SVGAGI. V was cut by 6 bases and J by 4 bases, with 12 bases left in between. Sequenced input: peripheral blood. The origin of this receptor is a woman aged 45-65 years with acute or convalescent COVID-19. The chain is built from TRBV6-5 and TRBJ1-2; no reliable D call. This chain's CDR3 is CASRMDPGYGYTF. CDR3 DNA: TGTGCCAGCAGGATGGATCCGGGCTATGGCTACACCTTC.